This T cell receptor beta chain emerged from a study of regulatory T cells in long-lasting Graves disease. Details on this clonotype: Its antigen is unidentified.

Study outcomes and limitations: Reduced TCR diversity was observed in persistent Graves' patients versus newly diagnosed patients. Persistent patients had more shared public clonotypes (approximately 2,700) than new patients (around 1,000).

Looked up from germline, CDR1 is LGHNA and CDR2 is YSLEER. This CDR3 region has 16 residues. The V and J ends lost 0 bases and 2 bases, in that order; junction bases with no gene match: 4. Time point of the sample: persistent/refractory GD, antithyroid drugs over 5 years with positive TRAb. PBMCs were the source of the RNA used for TCR sequencing. With EDTA tubes as the receptacles, approximately 8.2 milliliters of peripheral blood were drawn. In building TCR beta libraries, iRepertoire HTBI primers were used together with Arm-PCR of CDR3 regions. In TCRdb, the multiplex PCR reads were re-called with MiXCR into one record per CDR3 protein. The data contain hundreds of thousands of distinct CDR3 sequences, 22% of them singletons.

The sample consisted of peripheral blood mononuclear cells (PBMCs), taken when the disease was refractory, from a patient treated with antithyroid drugs. The gene calls are TRBV4-3 and TRBJ1-3, with 7 bases identical to TRBD1. The source is a female donor with Graves disease. The DNA of the CDR3 is TGCGCCAGCAGCCAAGACGGTGACAGGGCTGGAAACACCATATATTTT. It specifies CASSQDGDRAGNTIYF.